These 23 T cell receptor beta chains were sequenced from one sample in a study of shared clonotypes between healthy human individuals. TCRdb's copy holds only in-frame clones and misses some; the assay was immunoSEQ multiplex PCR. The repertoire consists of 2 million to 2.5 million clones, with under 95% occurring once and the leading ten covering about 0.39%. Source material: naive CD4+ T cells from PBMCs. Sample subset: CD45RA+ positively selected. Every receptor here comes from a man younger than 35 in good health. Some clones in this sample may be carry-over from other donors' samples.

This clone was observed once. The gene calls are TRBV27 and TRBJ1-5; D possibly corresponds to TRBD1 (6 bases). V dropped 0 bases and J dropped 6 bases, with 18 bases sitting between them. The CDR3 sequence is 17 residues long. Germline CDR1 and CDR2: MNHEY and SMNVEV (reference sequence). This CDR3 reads CASSLSRPRGEAQPQHF. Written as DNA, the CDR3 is TGTGCCAGCAGTTTATCGCGCCCCAGGGGTGAGGCTCAGCCCCAGCATTTT.

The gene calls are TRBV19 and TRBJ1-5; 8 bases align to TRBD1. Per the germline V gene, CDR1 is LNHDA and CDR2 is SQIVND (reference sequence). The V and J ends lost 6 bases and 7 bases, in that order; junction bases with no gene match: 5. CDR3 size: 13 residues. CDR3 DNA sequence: TGTGCCAGTAGGGATAGACAGGGGCAGCCCCAGCATTTT. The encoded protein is CASRDRQGQPQHF.

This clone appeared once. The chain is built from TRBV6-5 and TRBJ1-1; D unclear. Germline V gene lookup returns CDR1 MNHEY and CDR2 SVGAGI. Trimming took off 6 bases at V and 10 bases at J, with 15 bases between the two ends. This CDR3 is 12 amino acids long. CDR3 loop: CASRDPSGGAFF. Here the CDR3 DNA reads TGTGCCAGCAGAGACCCCTCCGGCGGAGCTTTCTTT.

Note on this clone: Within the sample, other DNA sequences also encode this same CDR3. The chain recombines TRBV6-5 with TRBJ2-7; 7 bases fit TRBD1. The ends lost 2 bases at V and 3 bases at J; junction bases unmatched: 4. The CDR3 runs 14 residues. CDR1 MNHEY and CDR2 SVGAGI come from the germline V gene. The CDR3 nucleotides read TGTGCCAGCAGTTACGACCGGGACAGCTACGAGCAGTACTTC. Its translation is CASSYDRDSYEQYF.

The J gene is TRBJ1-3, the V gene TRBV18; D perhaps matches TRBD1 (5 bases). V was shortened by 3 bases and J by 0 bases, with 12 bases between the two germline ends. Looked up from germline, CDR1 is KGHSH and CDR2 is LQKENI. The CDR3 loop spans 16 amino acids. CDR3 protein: CASSPSGTSSGNTIYF. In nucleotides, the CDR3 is TGTGCCAGCTCACCCTCCGGGACCTCCTCTGGAAACACCATATATTTT.

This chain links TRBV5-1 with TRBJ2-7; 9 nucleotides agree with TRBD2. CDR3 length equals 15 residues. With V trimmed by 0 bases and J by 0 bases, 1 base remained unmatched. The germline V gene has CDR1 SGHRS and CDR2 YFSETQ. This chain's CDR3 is CASSLASGVSYEQYF. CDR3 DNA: TGCGCCAGCAGCTTGGCTAGCGGGGTCTCCTACGAGCAGTACTTC.

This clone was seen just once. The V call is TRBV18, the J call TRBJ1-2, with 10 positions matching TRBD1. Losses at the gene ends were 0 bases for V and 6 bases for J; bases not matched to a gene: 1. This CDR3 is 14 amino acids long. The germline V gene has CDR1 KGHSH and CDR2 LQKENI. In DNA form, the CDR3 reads TGTGCCAGCTCACCACCCGGGACAGGGGATGGCTACACCTTC. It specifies CASSPPGTGDGYTF. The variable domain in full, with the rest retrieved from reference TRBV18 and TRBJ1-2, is NAGVMQNPRHLVRRRGQEARLRCSPMKGHSHVYWYRQLPEEGLKFMVYLQKENIIDESGMPKERFSAEFPKEGPSILRIQQVVRGDSAAYFCASSPPGTGDGYTFGSGTRLTVV.

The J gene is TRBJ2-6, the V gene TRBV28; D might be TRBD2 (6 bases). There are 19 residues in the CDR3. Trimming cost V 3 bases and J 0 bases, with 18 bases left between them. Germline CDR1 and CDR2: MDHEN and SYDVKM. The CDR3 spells CASSFELTSSYSGANVLTF. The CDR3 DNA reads TGTGCCAGCAGTTTCGAATTAACTAGCTCCTACTCTGGGGCCAACGTCCTGACTTTC.

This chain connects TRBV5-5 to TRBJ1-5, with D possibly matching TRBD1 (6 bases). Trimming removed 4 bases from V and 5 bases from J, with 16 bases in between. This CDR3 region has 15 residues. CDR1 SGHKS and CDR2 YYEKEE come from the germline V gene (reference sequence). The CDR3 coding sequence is TGTGCCAGCAGCGTACAGAGGGGGGTAGATCAGCCCCAGCATTTT. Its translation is CASSVQRGVDQPQHF.

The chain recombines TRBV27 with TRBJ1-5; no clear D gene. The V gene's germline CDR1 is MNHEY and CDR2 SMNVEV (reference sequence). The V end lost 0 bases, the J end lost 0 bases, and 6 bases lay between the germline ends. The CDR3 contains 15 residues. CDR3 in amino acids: CASSLSTYSNQPQHF. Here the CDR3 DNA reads TGTGCCAGCAGTTTATCCACGTATAGCAATCAGCCCCAGCATTTT.

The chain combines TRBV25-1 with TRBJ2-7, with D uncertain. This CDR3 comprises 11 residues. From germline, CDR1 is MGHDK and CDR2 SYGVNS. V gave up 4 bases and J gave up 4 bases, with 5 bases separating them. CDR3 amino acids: CASSAKYEQYF. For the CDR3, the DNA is TGTGCCAGCAGTGCTAAATACGAGCAGTACTTC.

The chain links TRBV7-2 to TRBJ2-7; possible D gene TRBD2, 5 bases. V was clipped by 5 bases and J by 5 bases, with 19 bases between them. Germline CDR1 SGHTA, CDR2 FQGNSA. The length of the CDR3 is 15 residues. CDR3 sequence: CASSPGWGSEDEQYF. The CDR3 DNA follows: TGTGCCAGCAGCCCCGGGTGGGGTAGCGAGGACGAGCAGTACTTC.

The CDR3 spells CVRSLAQRTGELFF. CDR3 DNA: TGTGTCAGAAGCTTAGCCCAGCGCACCGGGGAGCTGTTTTTT. The chain couples TRBV7-5 to TRBJ2-2; the listed D gene, TRBD2, was not tested against the DNA. TRBV7-5 is reported as a pseudogene. The CDR3 is 14 amino acids.

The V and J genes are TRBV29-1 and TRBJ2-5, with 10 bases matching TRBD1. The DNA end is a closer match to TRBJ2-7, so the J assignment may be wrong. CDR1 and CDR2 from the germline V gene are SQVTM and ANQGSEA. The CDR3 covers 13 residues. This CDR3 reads CSVERDRGYEQYF. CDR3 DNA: TGCAGCGTTGAACGGGACAGGGGCTACGAGCAGTACTTC.

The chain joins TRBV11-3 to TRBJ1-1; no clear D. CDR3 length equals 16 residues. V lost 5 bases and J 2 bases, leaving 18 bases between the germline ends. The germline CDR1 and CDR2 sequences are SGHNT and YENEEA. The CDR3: CASSGSFLDGNTEAFF. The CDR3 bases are TGTGCCAGCAGCGGCAGCTTCCTCGACGGAAACACTGAAGCTTTCTTT.

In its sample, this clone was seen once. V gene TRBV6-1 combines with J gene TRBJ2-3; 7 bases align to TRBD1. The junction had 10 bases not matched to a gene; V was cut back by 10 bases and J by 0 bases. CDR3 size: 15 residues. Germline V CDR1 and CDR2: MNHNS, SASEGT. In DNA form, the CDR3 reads TGTGCCATCATTTCCTGGACAGGCAGCACAGATACGCAGTATTTT. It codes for CAIISWTGSTDTQYF.

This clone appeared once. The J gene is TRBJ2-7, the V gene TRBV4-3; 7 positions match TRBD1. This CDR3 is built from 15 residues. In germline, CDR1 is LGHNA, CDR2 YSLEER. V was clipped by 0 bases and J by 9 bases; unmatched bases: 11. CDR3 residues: CASSQDRSDRVWQYF. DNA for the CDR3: TGCGCCAGCAGCCAAGATCGGTCCGACAGGGTCTGGCAGTACTTC.

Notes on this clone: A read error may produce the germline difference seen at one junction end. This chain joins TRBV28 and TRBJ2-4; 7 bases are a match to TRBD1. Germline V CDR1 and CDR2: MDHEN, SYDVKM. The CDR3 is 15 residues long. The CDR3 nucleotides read TGTGCCAGCAGTCGCTTGACAGGGACCAAAAACATTCAGTGCTTC. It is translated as CASSRLTGTKNIQCF. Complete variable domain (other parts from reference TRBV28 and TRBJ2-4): DVKVTQSSRYLVKRTGEKVFLECVQDMDHENMFWYRQDPGLGLRLIYFSYDVKMKEKGDIPEGYSVSREKKERFSLILESASTNQTSMYLCASSRLTGTKNIQCFGAGTRLSVL.

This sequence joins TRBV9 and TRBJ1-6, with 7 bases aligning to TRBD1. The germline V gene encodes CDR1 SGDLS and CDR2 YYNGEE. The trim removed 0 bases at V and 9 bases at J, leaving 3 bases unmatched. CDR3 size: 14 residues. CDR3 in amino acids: CASSVVGDSSPLHF. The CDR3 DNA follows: TGTGCCAGCAGCGTAGTTGGGGACAGTTCACCCCTCCACTTT.

The CDR3 here is CAWSPTSDTQYF. The DNA for the CDR3 is TGTGCCTGGAGTCCAACTAGCGATACGCAGTATTTT. V gene TRBV30 combines with J gene TRBJ2-3; D may be TRBD2 (6 bases). V was shortened by 2 bases and J by 6 bases, with 9 bases between the two germline ends. CDR1 and CDR2 from the germline V gene are GTSNPN and SVGIG (reference sequence). This CDR3 has 12 amino acids.

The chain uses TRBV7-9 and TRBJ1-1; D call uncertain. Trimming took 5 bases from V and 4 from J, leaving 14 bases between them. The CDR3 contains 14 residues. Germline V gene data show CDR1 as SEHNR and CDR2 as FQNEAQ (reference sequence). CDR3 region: CASSPDPGFTEAFF. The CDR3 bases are TGTGCCAGCAGCCCCGATCCCGGTTTCACTGAAGCTTTCTTT.

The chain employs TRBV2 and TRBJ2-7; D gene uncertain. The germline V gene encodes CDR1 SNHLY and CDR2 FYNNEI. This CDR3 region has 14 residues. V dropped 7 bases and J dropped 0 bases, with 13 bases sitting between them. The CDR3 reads CASNRPLTSYEQYF. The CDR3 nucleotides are TGTGCCAGCAACCGACCACTTACCTCCTACGAGCAGTACTTC.

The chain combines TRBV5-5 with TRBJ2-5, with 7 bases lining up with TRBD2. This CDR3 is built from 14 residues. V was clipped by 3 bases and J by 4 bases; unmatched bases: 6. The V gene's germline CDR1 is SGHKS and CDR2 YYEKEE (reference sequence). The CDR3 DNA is TGTGCCAGCAGCTGGTCGACTAGCTCAGAGACCCAGTACTTC. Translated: CASSWSTSSETQYF. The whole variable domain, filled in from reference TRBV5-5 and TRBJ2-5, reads DAGVTQSPTHLIKTRGQQVTLRCSPISGHKSVSWYQQVLGQGPQFIFQYYEKEERGRGNFPDRFSARQFPNYSSELNVNALLLGDSALYLCASSWSTSSETQYFGPGTRLLVL.